One and the same sample provided the 7 T cell receptor beta chains below, sequenced in a study of neurological immune-mediated disorders. A single record per CDR3 protein comes from TCRdb applying MiXCR to the 5' RACE reads. The sample lists about 40,000 distinct CDR3 sequences; about 15% were seen once. Sample: CD4+ T cells from blood. Every receptor here comes from a woman aged 55 to 70 with HTLV-1-associated myelopathy (HAM/TSP).

This clonotype was recorded at least ten times. The V call is TRBV10-3, the J call TRBJ2-5; weak D call: TRBD1 (5 bases). With 3 bases removed from V and 2 bases from J, the gap between germline ends came to 13 bases. CDR3 size: 15 residues. CDR1 is ENHRY, CDR2 SYGVKD, per germline. CDR3 region: CAISDGGAGQETQYF. The CDR3 region has the DNA TGTGCCATCAGTGACGGTGGGGCAGGTCAAGAGACCCAGTACTTC.

This clonotype was detected ten times or more. The rearrangement links TRBV5-1 to TRBJ2-1; the D gene is possibly TRBD1 (6 bases). V gave up 0 bases and J gave up 0 bases, with 10 bases separating them. Germline-derived CDR1 and CDR2 are SGHRS and YFSETQ. The CDR3 runs 16 residues. The CDR3 nucleotides read TGCGCCAGCAGCTTGGATACAGGGCTCTCCTACAATGAGCAGTTCTTC. This gives the protein CASSLDTGLSYNEQFF.

This clonotype was detected ten times or more. The chain links TRBV6-1 to TRBJ2-2; D call uncertain. The V gene's germline CDR1 is MNHNS and CDR2 SASEGT. V was cut by 5 bases and J by 3 bases, with 7 bases left in between. The CDR3 length is 13 residues. The CDR3 sequence: CASSLSHTGELFF. The CDR3 bases are TGTGCCAGCAGTTTATCACACACCGGGGAGCTGTTTTTT.

This clonotype was seen repeatedly, ten times or more. The chain uses TRBV7-2 and TRBJ1-5; D possibly corresponds to TRBD1 (5 bases). V lost 1 base to trimming and J lost 3 bases, with 10 bases between them. This CDR3 is built from 15 residues. CDR1 and CDR2 from the germline V gene are SGHTA and FQGNSA. The CDR3 DNA reads TGTGCCAGCAGCTTAGGAGGGGAATACAATCAGCCCCAGCATTTT. Its translation is CASSLGGEYNQPQHF.

The rearrangement links TRBV5-6 to TRBJ2-1; D possibly uses TRBD1 or TRBD2 (6 bases each). Germline V gene lookup returns CDR1 SGHDT and CDR2 YYEEEE. V lost 9 bases to trimming and J lost 1 base, with 29 bases between them. This CDR3 region has 19 residues. In DNA form, the CDR3 reads TGTGCCACCGAGATGACCGGGTGGGGGGCTAGTCTTTCCTACAATGAGCAGTTCTTC. Translating it yields CATEMTGWGASLSYNEQFF.

This clonotype is judged medium-sized. This chain links TRBV10-3 with TRBJ2-6; D remains ambiguous. This CDR3 spans 17 amino acids. Trimming shortened V by 0 bases and J by 0 bases, and 9 bases separated the two germline ends. The germline gives CDR1 ENHRY, CDR2 SYGVKD. Written as DNA, the CDR3 is TGTGCCATCAGTGAGTCTCAGGCCAGCTCTGGGGCCAACGTCCTGACTTTC. Translating it yields CAISESQASSGANVLTF.

A few counts support this clonotype. The chain employs TRBV12-5 and TRBJ2-7; D is uncertain. V lost 6 bases and J lost 3, with 24 bases in between. The CDR3 spans 17 residues. Germline CDR1 reads LGHNT; CDR2 reads FRNRAP. The CDR3 sequence is CASGSLGFVGGFYEQYF. CDR3 nucleotide sequence: TGTGCTAGTGGCTCTTTAGGATTCGTAGGTGGATTCTACGAGCAGTACTTC.